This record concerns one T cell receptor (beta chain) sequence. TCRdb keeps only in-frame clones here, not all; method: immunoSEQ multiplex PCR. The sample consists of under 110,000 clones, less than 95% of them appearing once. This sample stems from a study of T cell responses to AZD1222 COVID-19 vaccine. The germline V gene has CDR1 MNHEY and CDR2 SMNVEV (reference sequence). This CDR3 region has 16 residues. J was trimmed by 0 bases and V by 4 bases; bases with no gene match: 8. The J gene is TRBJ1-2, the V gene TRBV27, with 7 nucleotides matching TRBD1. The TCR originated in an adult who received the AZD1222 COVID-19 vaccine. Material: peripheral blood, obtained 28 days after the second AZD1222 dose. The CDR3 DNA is TGTGCCAGCAGTTCCGCGGGGACAGCATCTAACTATGGCTACACCTTC. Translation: CASSSAGTASNYGYTF.